These T cell receptor beta chains were read from a single sample in a study of beta chain features in type 1 diabetes. Profiled with immunoSEQ multiplex PCR; TCRdb holds only in-frame clones, not every one. The data contain about 38,000 clones, 64% of them singletons. Specimen: Tregs from blood. The receptors shown here come from a woman aged 25 to 39 in good health. The CDR3 runs from the conserved cysteine through the conserved F or W. Each record gives: J gene, clone size, CDR3 length, D gene, V gene, CDR3 DNA, CDR3 protein. D genes are given only for firm matches. Clone size is not always given. Where it is, it says once, few, many or a class for expanded clones.

J gene: TRBJ2-1
clone size: .
CDR3 length: 16
D gene: .
V gene: TRBV28
CDR3 DNA: TGTGCCAGCAGTATCCCGGTTGCGGGCTCCTACAATGAGCAGTTCTTC
CDR3 protein: CASSIPVAGSYNEQFF

J gene: TRBJ2-7
clone size: .
CDR3 length: 14
D gene: TRBD1
V gene: TRBV6-5
CDR3 DNA: TGTGCCAGCAGTCCAGGGGGTAGCTCCTACGAGCAGTACTTC
CDR3 protein: CASSPGGSSYEQYF

J gene: TRBJ1-1
clone size: few
CDR3 length: 13
D gene: .
V gene: TRBV7-9
CDR3 DNA: TGTGCCAGCAGTCCCGGGGGGTACACTGAAGCTTTCTTT
CDR3 protein: CASSPGGYTEAFF

J gene: TRBJ2-7
clone size: once
CDR3 length: 16
D gene: .
V gene: TRBV6-6
CDR3 DNA: TGTGCCAGCAGTTTATACACCGGGACAAGTCCCTACGAGCAGTACTTC
CDR3 protein: CASSLYTGTSPYEQYF

J gene: TRBJ1-1
clone size: .
CDR3 length: 13
D gene: .
V gene: TRBV6-1
CDR3 DNA: TGTGCCAGCAGTGGGGGGCAGAACACCGAAGCTTTCTTT
CDR3 protein: CASSGGQNTEAFF

J gene: TRBJ2-2
clone size: .
CDR3 length: 15
D gene: .
V gene: TRBV7-2
CDR3 DNA: TGTGCCAGCAGCTCACAAGTGTCTGGTTTGGGGGAGCTGTTTTTT
CDR3 protein: CASSSQVSGLGELFF

J gene: TRBJ2-7
clone size: few
CDR3 length: 13
D gene: .
V gene: TRBV5-4
CDR3 DNA: TGTGCCAGCAGCTGGACACCCTCCTACGAGCAGTACTTC
CDR3 protein: CASSWTPSYEQYF

J gene: TRBJ2-5
clone size: .
CDR3 length: 16
D gene: .
V gene: TRBV7-2
CDR3 DNA: TGTGCCAGCAGCTTACCCGACAGGGACTTGGTGGAGACCCAGTACTTC
CDR3 protein: CASSLPDRDLVETQYF

J gene: TRBJ2-7
clone size: .
CDR3 length: 18
D gene: TRBD1
V gene: TRBV11-2
CDR3 DNA: TGTGCCAGCAGCCCCCTAGCCCGCAACAGGGGTGTATCCTACGAGCAGTACTTC
CDR3 protein: CASSPLARNRGVSYEQYF

J gene: TRBJ2-1
clone size: .
CDR3 length: 16
D gene: TRBD2
V gene: TRBV7-9
CDR3 DNA: TGTGCCAGCAGCTACCTAGCGGGAGGTCTCTACAATGAGCAGTTCTTC
CDR3 protein: CASSYLAGGLYNEQFF